Each of the 32 T cell receptor beta chains below was sequenced from the same sample in a study of chemoradiotherapy in HPV16-positive cancers. Clones were sequenced by immunoSEQ multiplex PCR, and TCRdb holds only the in-frame ones, with some missing. The sample lists about 21,000 clones, around 87% seen once, with approximately 4.6% in the top ten. This material consisted of blood, taken from a patient who underwent chemoradiotherapy. These TCRs come from a human donor with HPV-associated anogenital cancer.

This chain links TRBV19 with TRBJ1-5; D might be TRBD1 (5 bases). The CDR3 spans 14 residues. CDR1 LNHDA and CDR2 SQIVND come from the germline V gene (reference sequence). The V end was cut by 7 bases, the J end by 6 bases, with 16 bases between. CDR3 coding DNA: TGTGCCAGTACCCCGTCACAGGTTGTTCAGCCCCAGCATTTT. Translated: CASTPSQVVQPQHF.

CDR3 sequence (DNA): TGTGCCAGCACTGAGGGGGGCTCCTACAATGAGCAGTTCTTC. Its protein product is CASTEGGSYNEQFF. This chain uses TRBV6-5 with TRBJ2-1; either TRBD1 or TRBD2 may fit D (6 bases each). The CDR3 has 14 residues. Germline CDR1 MNHEY, CDR2 SVGAGI. V lost 7 bases to trimming and J lost 0 bases, with 10 bases between them.

This clone was counted once. The genes are TRBV18 and TRBJ1-4, with TRBD1 identical over 7 bases. This CDR3 region has 16 residues. Germline V gene sequence: CDR1 KGHSH, CDR2 LQKENI. With V trimmed by 4 bases and J by 5 bases, 10 bases remained unmatched. The CDR3 DNA follows: TGTGCCAGCTCACTAGAGAGGACAGGACTGAATGAAAAACTGTTTTTT. It is translated as CASSLERTGLNEKLFF. Looking up the rest from reference TRBV18 and TRBJ1-4 gives the full variable domain: NAGVMQNPRHLVRRRGQEARLRCSPMKGHSHVYWYRQLPEEGLKFMVYLQKENIIDESGMPKERFSAEFPKEGPSILRIQQVVRGDSAAYFCASSLERTGLNEKLFFGSGTQLSVL.

The chain uses TRBV14 and TRBJ1-2; a weak D match, TRBD1 (5 bases). The germline V and J ends were trimmed by 4 bases and 3 bases, with 9 bases remaining between them. Germline CDR1 reads SGHDN; CDR2 reads FVKESK. The CDR3 is 13 amino acids. The chain's CDR3 is CASSPGRHYGYTF. As DNA, the CDR3 is TGTGCCAGCAGCCCGGGACGGCACTATGGCTACACCTTC. The whole variable domain, remainder taken from reference TRBV14 and TRBJ1-2, is EAGVTQFPSHSVIEKGQTVTLRCDPISGHDNLYWYRRVMGKEIKFLLHFVKESKQDESGMPNNRFLAERTGGTYSTLKVQPAELEDSGVYFCASSPGRHYGYTFGSGTRLTVV.

This clone was seen a few times. The rearrangement links TRBV7-2 to TRBJ1-4; D remains unclear. Germline V gene sequence: CDR1 SGHTA, CDR2 FQGNSA. The CDR3 has 16 residues. Trimming pared 6 bases from V and 0 bases from J, leaving 14 bases between. The CDR3 is CASSYFPGATNEKLFF. CDR3 coding DNA: TGTGCCAGCAGTTATTTCCCGGGCGCAACTAATGAAAAACTGTTTTTT.

The gene calls are TRBV7-2 and TRBJ2-7; 8 nucleotides align to TRBD1. Germline V gives CDR1 SGHTA, CDR2 FQGNSA. The junction had 9 bases not matched to a gene; V was cut back by 5 bases and J by 6 bases. The CDR3 covers 14 residues. The CDR3 region is CASSPGRGRVEQYF. CDR3 nucleotides: TGTGCCAGCAGCCCCGGCAGGGGGCGAGTCGAGCAGTACTTC.

This sequence joins TRBV7-2 and TRBJ2-3; 9 bases are shared with TRBD2. The CDR3 contains 17 residues. The trim removed 8 bases at V and 4 bases at J, leaving 16 bases unmatched. CDR1 is SGHTA and CDR2 is FQGNSA in the germline V gene. The CDR3 region has the DNA TGTGCCAGCTCCCCTGGGCCGGGACTAGCAGGATCAGATACGCAGTATTTT. Translation gives CASSPGPGLAGSDTQYF.

The chain recombines TRBV7-3 with TRBJ2-1; 7 bases fit TRBD2. V gave up 2 bases and J gave up 10 bases; unmatched junction bases: 5. The CDR3 runs 13 residues. Germline CDR1 reads SGHTA; CDR2 reads FQGTGA. The CDR3 bases are TGTGCCAGCAGCTTAGGGAGGGCCGGGGAGCAGTTCTTC. It translates to CASSLGRAGEQFF. Using reference TRBV7-3 and TRBJ2-1 for the parts outside the CDR3, the full variable domain is GAGVSQTPSNKVTEKGKYVELRCDPISGHTALYWYRQSLGQGPEFLIYFQGTGAADDSGLPNDRFFAVRPEGSVSTLKIQRTERGDSAVYLCASSLGRAGEQFFGPGTRLTVL.

The gene calls are TRBV23-1 and TRBJ2-4; D remains unclear. TRBV23-1 is given ORF status, its function remaining uncertain. This CDR3 contains 17 residues. Deletions cut 4 bases from V and 0 bases from J, with 16 bases between. Here the CDR3 DNA reads TGCGCCAGCAGTCTTTTGGGTCGGCACGTAGCCAAAAACATTCAGTACTTC. Translating gives CASSLLGRHVAKNIQYF.

The V and J genes are TRBV5-1 and TRBJ2-2; 7 bases are a match to TRBD2. This CDR3 comprises 18 residues. Germline V lookup: CDR1 SGHRS, CDR2 YFSETQ. J was trimmed by 6 bases and V by 1 base; bases with no gene match: 15. As DNA, the CDR3 is TGCGCCAGCAGCTTGCTAGGGGAGGGAAAAGTTCGCCCCGGGGAGCTGTTTTTT. It encodes CASSLLGEGKVRPGELFF.

This chain uses TRBV4-2 with TRBJ2-5; D may be TRBD1 or TRBD2 (5 bases each). This CDR3 comprises 17 residues. V was shortened by 3 bases and J by 0 bases, with 17 bases between the two germline ends. Germline V gives CDR1 LGHNA, CDR2 YNFKEQ. The CDR3 DNA is TGTGCCAGCAGCCAGGCCAGAGGGACCCTGTACCAAGAGACCCAGTACTTC. This codes for CASSQARGTLYQETQYF.

The V gene is TRBV30, the J gene TRBJ1-1; D unresolved. V lost 7 bases and J 1 base, leaving 16 bases between the germline ends. The CDR3 runs 14 residues. CDR1 GTSNPN and CDR2 SVGIG come from the germline V gene (reference sequence). The CDR3 sequence is CAYRLRTANTEAFF. DNA of the CDR3: TGTGCCTACCGGCTACGGACGGCGAACACTGAAGCTTTCTTT.

The chain carries TRBV12-5 and TRBJ2-7; D is tentatively TRBD1 or TRBD2 (6 bases each). The CDR3 extends over 18 amino acids. The germline V gene encodes CDR1 LGHNT and CDR2 FRNRAP. V was clipped by 2 bases and J by 0 bases, with 20 bases between them. The CDR3 protein is CASGLPRGTMGSSYEQYF. In nucleotides, the CDR3 is TGTGCTAGTGGTTTGCCCCGGGGGACAATGGGCAGCTCCTACGAGCAGTACTTC.

This clone was found once. The chain has TRBV6-7 and TRBJ1-3, with D uncertain. TRBV6-7 is an ORF, with its function uncertain. Trimming cost V 0 bases and J 0 bases, with 9 bases left between them. CDR3 length equals 16 residues. Written as DNA, the CDR3 is TGTGCCAGCAGTTACTCGACCGCCAGCTCTGGAAACACCATATATTTT. Encoded protein: CASSYSTASSGNTIYF.

V usage is TRBV7-9 and J usage is TRBJ1-4, with 9 nucleotides matching TRBD1. The CDR3 length is 16 residues. V lost 2 bases and J lost 3; bases outside the gene matches: 4. Germline V gene lookup returns CDR1 SEHNR and CDR2 FQNEAQ (reference sequence). CDR3 amino acids: CASSLTDRGANEKLFF. In DNA, the CDR3 is TGTGCCAGCAGCTTAACCGACAGGGGGGCTAATGAAAAACTGTTTTTT.

This sequence joins TRBV5-4 and TRBJ2-5, with TRBD2 matching 15 bases. The J segment lost 2 bases and the V segment lost 4 bases, leaving 9 bases of the junction unmatched. Germline values: CDR1 SGHNT, CDR2 YYREEE (reference sequence). This CDR3 spans 18 amino acids. The CDR3 region has the DNA TGTGCCAGCAGCCCCGGGGGACTAGCGGGAGGTCGTCAAGAGACCCAGTACTTC. Translation gives CASSPGGLAGGRQETQYF.

The chain recombines TRBV29-1 with TRBJ1-4; 10 positions agree with TRBD1. The CDR3 has 12 amino acids. Trimming at V came to 6 bases and at J to 8 bases, leaving 3 bases not matched to a gene. Germline CDR1 is SQVTM and CDR2 is ANQGSEA. CDR3 sequence reads: CSVGTGDEKLFF. CDR3 DNA sequence: TGCAGCGTCGGGACAGGGGACGAAAAACTGTTTTTT. The full variable domain, with the rest looked up from reference TRBV29-1 and TRBJ1-4, is SAVISQKPSRDICQRGTSLTIQCQVDSQVTMMFWYRQQPGQSLTLIATANQGSEATYESGFVIDKFPISRPNLTFSTLTVSNMSPEDSSIYLCSVGTGDEKLFFGSGTQLSVL.

The chain recombines TRBV28 with TRBJ1-6; D perhaps matches TRBD1 (5 bases). The V end was cut by 9 bases, the J end by 2 bases, with 14 bases between. The CDR3 extends over 15 amino acids. Germline CDR1 is MDHEN and CDR2 is SYDVKM. The CDR3 sequence: CARAGDGAYNSPLHF. The CDR3 region has the DNA TGTGCCAGAGCGGGGGATGGGGCCTATAATTCACCCCTCCACTTT.

Only a few counts were recorded for this clone. The rearrangement uses TRBV30 and TRBJ2-7; D call uncertain. Germline V gene data show CDR1 as GTSNPN and CDR2 as SVGIG (reference sequence). The CDR3 totals 13 residues. Trimming pared 3 bases from V and 6 bases from J, leaving 15 bases between. The chain's CDR3 is CAWRRDGPGEQYF. The CDR3 nucleotides read TGTGCCTGGAGGAGAGACGGTCCGGGCGAGCAGTACTTC.

This clone showed up just once. The chain is built from TRBV19 and TRBJ1-2; D uncertain. V lost 8 bases and J lost 8, with 15 bases in between. The V gene's germline CDR1 is LNHDA and CDR2 SQIVND (reference sequence). The CDR3 is 12 residues long. The CDR3: CASADSPDGYTF. The CDR3 DNA is TGTGCCAGTGCTGACTCCCCGGACGGCTACACCTTC. Filled out from reference TRBV19 and TRBJ1-2, the complete variable domain reads DGGITQSPKYLFRKEGQNVTLSCEQNLNHDAMYWYRQDPGQGLRLIYYSQIVNDFQKGDIAEGYSVSREKKESFPLTVTSAQKNPTAFYLCASADSPDGYTFGSGTRLTVV.

This sequence joins TRBV6-5 and TRBJ2-3; 7 nucleotides align to TRBD2. The trim removed 2 bases at V and 2 bases at J, leaving 7 bases unmatched. Per the germline V gene, CDR1 is MNHEY and CDR2 is SVGAGI. CDR3 length equals 16 residues. The CDR3 spells CASSYGAGTFTDTQYF. In nucleotides, the CDR3 is TGTGCCAGCAGTTACGGAGCGGGGACCTTCACAGATACGCAGTATTTT.

The chain uses TRBV5-6 and TRBJ1-2; the D is unclear. The CDR3 extends over 13 amino acids. V was clipped by 7 bases and J by 4 bases, with 14 bases between them. Per germline, CDR1 SGHDT and CDR2 YYEEEE. The CDR3 DNA sequence: TGTGCCAGCCTTTACCGGGGAGGCTATGGCTACACCTTC. Its translation: CASLYRGGYGYTF.

The V and J genes are TRBV19 and TRBJ1-2; unclear D gene. CDR3 length: 12 residues. CDR1 LNHDA and CDR2 SQIVND come from the germline V gene (reference sequence). V was shortened by 5 bases and J by 8 bases, with 12 bases between the two germline ends. The CDR3 reads CASSAPGWGYTF. CDR3 DNA: TGTGCCAGTAGTGCCCCGGGGTGGGGCTACACCTTC.

The chain joins TRBV6-1 to TRBJ2-7; 9 bases are shared with TRBD1. The CDR3 runs 15 residues. Germline trimming cut 4 bases from V and 4 bases from J; bases unmatched to any gene: 8. CDR1 is MNHNS and CDR2 is SASEGT in the germline V gene. This chain's CDR3 is CASSGGQGMGYEQYF. In DNA, the CDR3 is TGTGCCAGCAGTGGTGGACAGGGGATGGGATACGAGCAGTACTTC.

The rearrangement joins TRBV6-4 to TRBJ2-1; D is unresolved. Germline lookup yields CDR1 MRHNA and CDR2 SNTAGT. CDR3 size: 14 residues. Between the trimmed V and J ends, which lost 0 bases and 4 bases, there was a span of 7 bases. The CDR3 region is CASSDSSEYNEQFF. Here the CDR3 DNA reads TGTGCCAGCAGTGACTCAAGCGAATACAATGAGCAGTTCTTC.

The J gene is TRBJ1-5, the V gene TRBV5-7; D might be TRBD1 (6 bases). TRBV5-7 is assigned to the ORF class and has an uncertain function. This CDR3 spans 14 amino acids. The germline V and J ends were trimmed by 6 bases and 7 bases, with 17 bases remaining between them. The CDR3: CASTPSGDTQPQHF. CDR3 DNA sequence: TGTGCCAGCACCCCATCAGGGGATACCCAGCCCCAGCATTTT.

V is TRBV6-6 and J is TRBJ2-3, with D tentatively TRBD1 (6 bases). V shed 6 bases and J shed 0 bases, with 10 bases lying between them. Per the germline V gene, CDR1 is MNHNY and CDR2 is SVGAGI (reference sequence). This CDR3 contains 14 residues. CDR3 region: CASRLQGSTDTQYF. CDR3 nucleotides: TGTGCCAGCAGGCTACAGGGAAGCACAGATACGCAGTATTTT.

The CDR3 bases are TGTGCCAGCAGCTTCGGCAGGGGGAAAACGGATACGCAGTATTTT. This translates into CASSFGRGKTDTQYF. This chain joins TRBV5-6 and TRBJ2-3; 7 bases are a match to TRBD1. The CDR3 is 15 amino acids. Germline CDR1 and CDR2: SGHDT and YYEEEE. V lost 2 bases to trimming and J lost 6 bases; unmatched junction nucleotides: 9. The full variable domain, rest sourced from reference TRBV5-6 and TRBJ2-3, is DAGVTQSPTHLIKTRGQQVTLRCSPKSGHDTVSWYQQALGQGPQFIFQYYEEEERQRGNFPDRFSGHQFPNYSSELNVNALLLGDSALYLCASSFGRGKTDTQYFGPGTRLTVL.

V gene TRBV6-5 combines with J gene TRBJ1-6, with D hard to call. V lost 2 bases and J lost 9, with 14 bases in between. The germline gives CDR1 MNHEY, CDR2 SVGAGI. The CDR3 sequence is 15 residues long. In DNA form, the CDR3 reads TGTGCCAGCAGTTACCCCGGGCAGACAACTTCACCCCTCCACTTT. This encodes CASSYPGQTTSPLHF.

The CDR3 DNA follows: TGTGCCAGCAGCCAGGACGGGCAGCGGAGCTCCTACGAGCAGTACTTC. Translating gives CASSQDGQRSSYEQYF. The gene calls are TRBV5-4 and TRBJ2-7; possibly TRBD2 for D (5 bases). V was shortened by 4 bases and J by 0 bases, with 17 bases between the two germline ends. CDR3 length: 16 residues. Germline V lookup: CDR1 SGHNT, CDR2 YYREEE (reference sequence).

The chain couples TRBV4-2 to TRBJ2-1; 11 positions agree with TRBD2. This CDR3 has 15 amino acids. With V trimmed by 7 bases and J by 6 bases, 8 bases remained unmatched. The germline gives CDR1 LGHNA, CDR2 YNFKEQ. The CDR3 DNA sequence: TGTGCCAGCACAACCTTTAGCGGGGGGGCCAATGAGCAGTTCTTC. Its protein product is CASTTFSGGANEQFF.

The chain is built from TRBV4-1 and TRBJ2-2, with TRBD2 identical over 10 bases. Germline V lookup: CDR1 MGHRA, CDR2 YSYEKL. Trimming at V came to 4 bases and at J to 4 bases, leaving 3 bases not matched to a gene. CDR3 length equals 15 residues. The CDR3 loop is CASSRSGGTTGELFF. The CDR3 coding sequence is TGCGCCAGCAGCCGTAGCGGGGGGACCACCGGGGAGCTGTTTTTT.